These 14 T cell receptor beta chains originate from one sample sequenced in a study of graft-versus-host responses after intestinal transplantation. Using immunoSEQ multiplex PCR, the repertoire was profiled, and TCRdb retains in-frame clones only, with some absent. The data show 40,000 to 55,000 clones, roughly 84% seen once. These receptors have no identified antigens. The sample consisted of unstimulated CD4+ T cells sorted from spleen or lymph node cells, taken before transplant. Every receptor here comes from a human donor who was the organ donor for an intestinal transplant.

The rearrangement joins TRBV7-2 to TRBJ2-3; D remains unclear. Deletions cut 5 bases from V and 2 bases from J, with 5 bases between. CDR3 length equals 12 residues. Germline V gene sequence: CDR1 SGHTA, CDR2 FQGNSA. In DNA form, the CDR3 reads TGTGCCAGCAGCCTATCCACAGATACGCAGTATTTT. It translates to CASSLSTDTQYF.

J is TRBJ2-1 and V is TRBV7-2; D perhaps matches TRBD1 (6 bases). CDR3 length: 14 amino acids. Germline loops: CDR1 SGHTA, CDR2 FQGNSA. V lost 4 bases and J lost 10, with 17 bases in between. The DNA of the CDR3 is TGTGCCAGCAGCTCCTTTAAGGGGGTTGACGAGCAGTTCTTC. Encoded protein: CASSSFKGVDEQFF.

The chain's CDR3 is CASSDRILAKNIQYF. CDR3 DNA: TGTGCCAGCAGTGACCGAATTCTAGCCAAAAACATTCAGTACTTC. The chain has TRBV2 and TRBJ2-4; D is unresolved. The germline V and J ends were trimmed by 3 bases and 0 bases, with 9 bases remaining between them. Germline lookup yields CDR1 SNHLY and CDR2 FYNNEI. The CDR3 runs to 15 residues.

The gene calls are TRBV9 and TRBJ2-1; D not resolved. Per germline, CDR1 SGDLS and CDR2 YYNGEE. V lost 0 bases and J lost 4, with 8 bases in between. The CDR3 consists of 14 residues. The DNA for the CDR3 is TGTGCCAGCAGCGTAGAACTCCAATACAATGAGCAGTTCTTC. Residues: CASSVELQYNEQFF.

The rearrangement uses TRBV9 and TRBJ2-7; the D call may be TRBD1 or TRBD2 (6 bases each). The CDR3 runs to 14 residues. The germline V gene has CDR1 SGDLS and CDR2 YYNGEE. Between the trimmed V and J ends, which lost 5 bases and 0 bases, there was a span of 12 bases. The CDR3 coding sequence is TGTGCCAGCAGTCTAGGGGGGAGCTCCTACGAGCAGTACTTC. Residues: CASSLGGSSYEQYF. Together with reference TRBV9 and TRBJ2-7, the CDR3 gives the full variable domain: DSGVTQTPKHLITATGQRVTLRCSPRSGDLSVYWYQQSLDQGLQFLIQYYNGEERAKGNILERFSAQQFPDLHSELNLSSLELGDSALYFCASSLGGSSYEQYFGPGTRLTVT.

CDR3 region: CAISGGIEQFF. The CDR3 nucleotides are TGTGCCATCAGTGGGGGGATTGAGCAGTTCTTC. V usage is TRBV10-3 and J usage is TRBJ2-1; D possibly matches TRBD1 or TRBD2 (5 bases each). The CDR3 runs to 11 residues. Germline V gives CDR1 ENHRY, CDR2 SYGVKD. V was clipped by 4 bases and J by 9 bases, with 7 bases between them.

This chain links TRBV10-2 with TRBJ2-7; the D is unclear. Between the trimmed V and J ends, which lost 1 base and 2 bases, there was a span of 3 bases. CDR1 is WSHSY and CDR2 is SAAADI in the germline V gene. The length of the CDR3 is 12 residues. The CDR3: CASSEYAYEQYF. The CDR3 DNA sequence: TGCGCCAGCAGTGAGTATGCCTACGAGCAGTACTTC.

The sample holds one count of this clone. This rearrangement joins TRBV6-5 to TRBJ1-2, with TRBD1 identical over 9 bases. The length of the CDR3 is 15 residues. Germline V gene lookup returns CDR1 MNHEY and CDR2 SVGAGI. J lost 0 bases, V lost 8 bases, and 7 bases had no gene match. As DNA, the CDR3 is TGTGCCAGCGCGGGACAGGGCCTTACTAACTATGGCTACACCTTC. The encoded protein is CASAGQGLTNYGYTF.

The J gene is TRBJ2-2, the V gene TRBV19; D perhaps matches TRBD1 (6 bases). Per germline, CDR1 LNHDA and CDR2 SQIVND (reference sequence). The CDR3 has 14 residues. V shed 5 bases and J shed 7 bases, with 14 bases lying between them. DNA of the CDR3: TGTGCCAGTAGTCGACAGGAAGGGAACGGGGAGCTGTTTTTT. This encodes CASSRQEGNGELFF.

This clone was counted a single time. The chain recombines TRBV5-4 with TRBJ1-1, with D unclear. The CDR3 is made up of 14 amino acids. Germline values: CDR1 SGHNT, CDR2 YYREEE (reference sequence). The V end lost 5 bases, the J end lost 0 bases, and 11 bases lay between the germline ends. The CDR3 bases are TGTGCCAGCAGTCCCGAACAGATGAACACTGAAGCTTTCTTT. Translating gives CASSPEQMNTEAFF. The whole variable domain, remainder taken from reference TRBV5-4 and TRBJ1-1, is ETGVTQSPTHLIKTRGQQVTLRCSSQSGHNTVSWYQQALGQGPQFIFQYYREEENGRGNFPPRFSGLQFPNYSSELNVNALELDDSALYLCASSPEQMNTEAFFGQGTRLTVV.

This clone was seen once. The chain links TRBV5-1 to TRBJ2-1; maybe TRBD1 (5 bases). The V gene's germline CDR1 is SGHRS and CDR2 YFSETQ. V was clipped by 4 bases and J by 2 bases, with 13 bases between them. CDR3 length: 15 residues. In nucleotides, the CDR3 is TGCGCCAGCAGCCCGAAGGGGCGAACCTACAATGAGCAGTTCTTC. Protein: CASSPKGRTYNEQFF.

This clone was observed a single time. The chain combines TRBV5-8 with TRBJ2-6; the D is unclear. Trimming stripped 1 base from V and 0 bases from J, with 5 bases between. The germline gives CDR1 SGHTS, CDR2 YDEGEE. This CDR3 has 15 residues. In DNA form, the CDR3 reads TGTGCCAGCAGCTTGAAGGTCTCTGGGGCCAACGTCCTGACTTTC. It yields the protein CASSLKVSGANVLTF.

The chain joins TRBV19 to TRBJ1-5, with TRBD1 matching over 7 bases. Trimming took 7 bases from V and 6 from J; bases not matched to a gene: 3. CDR1 is LNHDA and CDR2 is SQIVND in the germline V gene (reference sequence). CDR3 length: 12 residues. For the CDR3, the DNA is TGTGCCAGTAAGACAGGGAGTCAGCCCCAGCATTTT. Amino acid sequence: CASKTGSQPQHF.

The chain combines TRBV7-9 with TRBJ2-7, with 9 bases aligning to TRBD1. J gave up 9 bases and V 5 bases, and 20 bases lay outside the gene matches. Per germline, CDR1 SEHNR and CDR2 FQNEAQ (reference sequence). The CDR3 totals 17 residues. The CDR3 DNA follows: TGTGCCAGCAGCACAAGTAGGCGGGACCGGGACAGGGAAGGGCAGTACTTC. Protein sequence: CASSTSRRDRDREGQYF.